This T cell receptor (beta chain) was captured in a study of cytomegalovirus exposure and HLA in healthy donors (dated by TCRdb to about 2017). Regarding the research as a whole: According to an earlier analysis of several hundred of the donors, about 180 million T cells yielded 117 million unique TCR beta sequences and 276 Gb of sequence data. An early release that covered 640 HLA-typed donors contained approximately 300 gigabases of sequencing data and approximately 85 million unique TCR sequences. Of the 300 to 400 genotyped donors, roughly 80% fell in the genetic ancestry cluster associated with self-reported Caucasian donors. The aim of the study was to test whether cataloging public T cell receptors could identify signatures of past pathogen exposure. The study used immunosequencing to profile the T cell repertoires of some 600 subjects and linked those repertoires to cytomegalovirus serostatus. A separate validation cohort of over a hundred different subjects was used in addition to the 666-subject first cohort. To predict cytomegalovirus infection status, the study combined high-throughput TCR immunosequencing, statistical association of individual TCRs with disease status, and machine learning. In a later analysis, previously published TCR beta repertoires from 550 to 750 donors were re-analyzed and high-resolution HLA genotyping was added so that TCR occurrence patterns could be studied. In the later analysis, no new phenotypic data were used to find candidate immune exposures; instead, reliance was placed on TCR beta sequences and their occurrence across donors. An earlier analysis of 587 of the donors used high-throughput TCR beta sequencing to judge whether each TCR beta V gene segment behaved as functional or pseudogenic. Donor age, sex, ethnicity and CMV serostatus were collected together with the repertoire data. Genome-wide SNP genotypes for about three fifths of the roughly 670 donors were used in a later genetic analysis, which treated that subset as a discovery cohort. All discovery cohort repertoires had been generated using a single sequencing platform. Both class I and class II loci were covered by HLA typing, at four-digit resolution. Typing coverage differed by locus: A, B, C, DRB1 and DQB1 were typed in about 629-640 donors, DQA1 in about 500, DPA1 in over 600, and DPB1 in 472. Roughly 5 DR-DQ haplotypes were handled as single units for association and clustering because linkage in the cohort was strong. On average, about 240,000 unique TCR beta nucleotide sequences were sequenced per donor among several hundred genotyped donors of the cohort, with roughly 18% of those sequences being non-productive.

The cohort comprised under 700 healthy bone marrow donors. At the time of sampling, every cohort member was nominally healthy, though immune exposures that went unrecorded were likely present. The donor tested CMV seronegative and was one of the 352 seronegative cohort members. Every donor gave a peripheral blood sample, and the peripheral blood mononuclear cells from that sample were used for TCR beta sequencing. Genomic DNA extraction from the blood cell samples was performed with the Qiagen DNeasy Blood Extraction Kit. The protocol used for the library was the immunoSEQ multiplex PCR assay. For the multiplex PCR, a mixture combining 60 forward primers for TCR Vbeta segments and 13 reverse primers for TCR Jbeta segments was used. Amplification of the CDR3 region of rearranged TCR beta genes was performed with a multiplex PCR assay on genomic DNA. The Illumina HiSeq System was used to sequence the amplified TCR beta libraries as 87-base-pair reads. Per the source publication's procedure: A later analysis counted about 80 million unique TCR beta chains across the 550 to 800 repertoires, and some 11 million of these chains were shared by at least two donors. Raw reads were error-corrected and collapsed into unique sequences with a nearest-neighbor algorithm that merged closely related sequences to remove PCR and sequencing errors. CDR3 sequences were aligned to IMGT reference sequences to assign V, D and J gene segments. For a sequence to be retained, at least a six-nucleotide match to both a V gene segment and a J gene segment was required. A rearrangement was called productive if the CDR3 had no stop codons and remained in frame with V and J, and every other rearrangement was called non-productive. Following IMGT convention, CDR3 was defined as the stretch from the second conserved V-encoded cysteine to the conserved J-encoded phenylalanine. In an earlier analysis of around 540 of the donors, sequences lacking an unambiguous match to a single V gene segment were excluded. An earlier analysis of roughly 590 of the donors called V segments functional above 56.7% productive rearrangements and segregating when the between-donor standard deviation exceeded 5%. A statistical classification framework was built to diagnose cytomegalovirus status from the catalog of TCR beta chain sequences. V and J gene assignment, in a later analysis, came from comparing TCR nucleotide sequences with IMGT/GENE-DB human TR gene sequences. In a later analysis, CDR3 sequences and most-parsimonious VDJ recombination scenarios were assigned using the TCRdist pipeline. In a later analysis, every TCR beta chain was defined by the combination of its CDR3 amino acid sequence and its V-gene family, and reads without a unique V-gene family were dropped. In a later analysis, 450 to 600 highly shared, low-generation-probability nucleotide sequences were removed to address suspected cross-contamination and a sequencing artifact. In a later analysis, a clonal expansion index for each public chain was calculated from normalized within-repertoire ranks of inferred template counts. In a later analysis, generation probabilities were computed using a VDJ recombination model fitted to out-of-frame rearrangements, and the results were checked against IGoR. A later analysis scored TCR-TCR, TCR-HLA and TCR-CMV co-occurrence with hypergeometric tests, applying a repertoire-size bias correction to TCR pairs. To estimate false discovery rates, a later analysis permuted the HLA or CMV assignments 20 times. In a later analysis, co-occurring TCRs were grouped with DBSCAN, and TCRdist sequence similarity was added when clustering was performed within HLA-allele-positive subsets. For co-occurrence clustering, repertoires with fewer than 30,000 or more than 120,000 public chains were excluded, along with several repertoires with anomalous nucleotide sharing. Sourced from immuneACCESS, this table was stored by TCRdb with only in-frame sequences that have V and J called. A share of the clones is absent; for the studies checked, an unresolved V gene accounts for under half, and the remainder has no known explanation. V and J calls and clone size are as listed in that table; D and trimming were resolved from the DNA. For this sample the table gives over 150,000 clones, of which over 60% were detected only once. The leading ten clones occupy approximately 2.8% of the sample.

As for this clone: Its antigen target is currently unknown. Per-base quality was not reported, and no clone a single base away is much larger than it.

The germline V and J ends show losses of 6 bases and 7 bases respectively, and no gene match explains 15 bases of the junction. From the germline V gene (reference sequence), CDR1 is MNHEY and CDR2 is SMNVEV. The CDR3, from cysteine to phenylalanine, totals 17 residues. Of all the DNA, just the CDR3 is kept, 51 bases in frame from base 1. On the study overall, not on this receptor specifically: A total of 150 or so TCR beta chains were listed by the study as associated with cytomegalovirus. The cohort was sequenced for TCR beta chains only, and without alpha or paired-chain data the features that could be detected were limited. A later analysis found that TCR association rates varied across HLA loci, with DRB1 alleles showing the most associated TCRs and HLA-C alleles the fewest. A further reported finding was that TCR beta sequences accurately predicted the HLA-A and HLA-B alleles for most subjects in the first cohort. Three of the identified cytomegalovirus-associated TCR beta chains were confirmed in vitro to be specific for cytomegalovirus antigens. Across donors, most TCR sequences were observed very rarely, whereas some public TCRs were present in many individuals. In a later analysis, several top co-occurrence clusters were reported to appear linked to parvovirus B19, influenza, CMV and Epstein-Barr virus. Broadly in line with IMGT annotations, most TCR beta V segments showed up in productive rearrangements about 87% or about 30% of the time in an earlier analysis of some 590 of the donors. In a later analysis, most CMV-associated TCR beta chains were found to appear HLA-restricted, with HLA associations seemingly driven largely by CMV exposure. Roughly uniform sequencing depth across donors was assumed in presence/absence analyses, although this assumption may not hold. The sequencing pipeline was judged likely to have produced a cluster of highly shared sequence variants as a technical artifact. The authors suggested that the approach could potentially be extended to other disease states and immunological phenotypes. Compared with the approximately 710-donor mean, donors in an Asian-associated ancestry cluster had fewer N-insertions in productive TCRs, according to a later genetic analysis. At a false discovery rate of 0.05, a later analysis linked 16,000 or so TCR beta sequences to specific HLA alleles. Because HLA typing was unavailable for some donors at each locus, only the typed subset was used in association tests. Some IMGT-functional V segments, including TRBV6-2 and TRBV6-3, could not be told apart with the 87-base-pair reads, so those segments were excluded. Cytomegalovirus status was reported to be diagnosed by the classifier with high specificity and sensitivity in both the original and validation cohorts. Correlated functional status among segregating V segments might reflect linkage disequilibrium, but an unknown experimental factor could not be ruled out. Strong co-occurrence of HLA alleles, especially DR and DQ, made assigning TCR associations to individual alleles difficult. For the cohort, immune exposure information was limited to CMV serostatus. An association between a missense DCLRE1C variant and V-gene and J-gene trimming of TCR beta chains was found in a later genetic analysis and replicated in an independent cohort. Compared with equally common non-associated chains, HLA-associated TCR beta chains in a later analysis were more clonally expanded and had lower generation probabilities. Because counts were too low, around 18 rarely observed V segments, including chromosome 9 orphons, were left out of the earlier analysis of some 640 of the donors.

The specimen was PBMCs. The clonotype comes from a woman in her twenties or thirties in good health and CMV-seronegative. The chain links TRBV27 with TRBJ1-4; 9 bases in between match TRBD1. This receptor carries the CDR3 CASSQGQGTLLREKLFF. The sequenced DNA is TGTGCCAGCAGCCAAGGACAGGGGACCCTCCTCCGTGAAAAACTGTTTTTT.